Following are 26 T cell receptor beta chains from one sample sequenced in a study of cytomegalovirus exposure and HLA in healthy donors. It was with 60 Vbeta and 13 Jbeta primers that the PCR ran. Here immunoSEQ multiplex PCR was the method, and the copy in TCRdb shows in-frame clones only, minus some. The data show around 110,000 clones, around 80% seen once. Sequenced input: PBMCs. The receptors shown here come from a woman between 18 and 29 years old in good health and CMV-seropositive.

This rearrangement joins TRBV4-1 to TRBJ2-5; TRBD2 matches at 11 bases. From germline, CDR1 is MGHRA and CDR2 YSYEKL. This CDR3 contains 18 residues. The V and J ends lost 4 bases and 1 base, in that order; junction bases with no gene match: 11. DNA for the CDR3: TGCGCCAGCAGCCTGGGAGTAGGGGGACTAGCGGTCCAAGAGACCCAGTACTTC. Translated: CASSLGVGGLAVQETQYF.

V is TRBV27 and J is TRBJ2-7; a possible D gene is TRBD2 (5 bases). This CDR3 comprises 13 residues. CDR1 and CDR2 from the germline V gene are MNHEY and SMNVEV (reference sequence). Trimming shortened V by 4 bases and J by 3 bases, and 10 bases separated the two germline ends. The CDR3: CASSSKAGYEQYF. As DNA, the CDR3 is TGTGCCAGCAGTTCTAAGGCGGGCTACGAGCAGTACTTC.

This clone was observed once. This rearrangement joins TRBV2 to TRBJ1-2; D remains unclear. Germline CDR1 is SNHLY and CDR2 is FYNNEI. V gave up 6 bases and J gave up 6 bases, with 20 bases separating them. The CDR3 is made up of 15 amino acids. CDR3 sequence reads: CASRETHEILHGYTF. The CDR3 DNA is TGTGCCAGCAGGGAGACCCACGAGATCCTGCATGGCTACACCTTC. Variable domain in full (rest from reference TRBV2 and TRBJ1-2): EPEVTQTPSHQVTQMGQEVILRCVPISNHLYFYWYRQILGQKVEFLVSFYNNEISEKSEIFDDQFSVERPDGSNFTLKIRSTKLEDSAMYFCASRETHEILHGYTFGSGTRLTVV.

This clone has just a few counts. The chain combines TRBV30 with TRBJ2-7; TRBD1 is a possible D gene (5 bases). Germline assignment: CDR1 GTSNPN and CDR2 SVGIG (reference sequence). Trimming shortened V by 3 bases and J by 3 bases, and 6 bases separated the two germline ends. The CDR3 is made up of 11 amino acids. In DNA form, the CDR3 reads TGTGCCTGGAGCGGACACTACGAGCAGTACTTC. Its protein is CAWSGHYEQYF.

The V and J genes are TRBV5-1 and TRBJ2-3, with D perhaps TRBD2 (5 bases). The length of the CDR3 is 12 residues. Germline-derived CDR1 and CDR2 are SGHRS and YFSETQ. V was trimmed by 4 bases and J by 5 bases, leaving 8 bases between them. This CDR3 is CASSPGKDTQYF. Written as DNA, the CDR3 is TGCGCCAGCAGCCCGGGAAAAGATACGCAGTATTTT.

This chain joins TRBV11-2 and TRBJ1-2, with D tentatively TRBD1 (6 bases). The CDR3 extends over 14 amino acids. Germline CDR1 reads SGHAT; CDR2 reads FQNNGV. V was clipped by 5 bases and J by 4 bases, with 14 bases between them. CDR3 nucleotides: TGTGCCAGCAGCCCAGGACAGTTCCCCTATGGCTACACCTTC. Amino acids: CASSPGQFPYGYTF.

The chain carries TRBV4-1 and TRBJ2-7; 11 bases line up with TRBD1. This CDR3 has 13 residues. V was pared by 4 bases and J by 6 bases, with 2 bases of the junction left unmatched. Germline lookup yields CDR1 MGHRA and CDR2 YSYEKL. CDR3 sequence: CASSRDRGAEQYF. The CDR3 nucleotides are TGCGCCAGCAGCCGGGACAGGGGGGCCGAGCAGTACTTC.

The J gene is TRBJ2-5, the V gene TRBV7-9, with D tentatively TRBD1 (7 bases). Deletions cut 1 base from V and 7 bases from J, with 10 bases between. Germline V gives CDR1 SEHNR, CDR2 FQNEAQ (reference sequence). This CDR3 region has 13 residues. The CDR3 is CASSLGQGGTQYF. The DNA for the CDR3 is TGTGCCAGCAGCTTAGGCCAGGGGGGGACCCAGTACTTC.

The chain couples TRBV18 to TRBJ2-1; no clear D gene. Germline CDR1 reads KGHSH; CDR2 reads LQKENI. This CDR3 is built from 12 residues. V lost 3 bases to trimming and J lost 10 bases, with 10 bases between them. Here the CDR3 reads CASSPIGREQFF. CDR3 in DNA: TGTGCCAGCTCACCGATTGGCAGAGAGCAGTTCTTC. Drawing the rest from reference TRBV18 and TRBJ2-1, the complete variable domain is NAGVMQNPRHLVRRRGQEARLRCSPMKGHSHVYWYRQLPEEGLKFMVYLQKENIIDESGMPKERFSAEFPKEGPSILRIQQVVRGDSAAYFCASSPIGREQFFGPGTRLTVL.

Comments on this clone: The sample contains more than one DNA sequence encoding this CDR3. V is TRBV5-1 and J is TRBJ2-5; 8 positions agree with TRBD2. The junction had 2 bases not matched to a gene; V was cut back by 2 bases and J by 2 bases. This CDR3 region has 14 residues. Germline CDR1 reads SGHRS; CDR2 reads YFSETQ. The CDR3 nucleotides are TGCGCCAGCAGCTTAGGCGGGGGGCAAGAGACCCAGTACTTC. The encoded protein is CASSLGGGQETQYF.

In its sample, this clone was seen once. The rearrangement links TRBV18 to TRBJ2-3; D remains unclear. CDR1 is KGHSH and CDR2 is LQKENI in the germline V gene. Trimming removed 0 bases from V and 1 base from J, with 11 bases in between. The CDR3 is 16 residues long. This CDR3 is CASSPPRNYRTDTQYF. The CDR3 bases are TGTGCCAGCTCACCACCGAGAAACTATCGCACAGATACGCAGTATTTT.

This clone was recorded a few times. The chain uses TRBV25-1 and TRBJ2-7, with 7 nucleotides matching TRBD1. The length of the CDR3 is 14 residues. V gave up 5 bases and J gave up 2 bases; unmatched junction bases: 6. Germline CDR1 reads MGHDK; CDR2 reads SYGVNS. This chain's CDR3 is CASSNWDRAYEQYF. CDR3 DNA sequence: TGTGCCAGCAGTAACTGGGACAGAGCCTACGAGCAGTACTTC.

This chain links TRBV5-6 with TRBJ2-1, with TRBD1 identical over 12 bases. Trimming cost V 0 bases and J 5 bases; bases outside gene matches: 9. Looked up from germline, CDR1 is SGHDT and CDR2 is YYEEEE. The CDR3 has 18 amino acids. CDR3 nucleotide sequence: TGTGCCAGCAGCTTGGGACCGGTAGGGACAGGGGGCCACAATGAGCAGTTCTTC. Protein: CASSLGPVGTGGHNEQFF.

The chain is built from TRBV5-1 and TRBJ2-1; 7 bases map to TRBD2. The CDR3 is 15 residues long. V trimming: 4 bases; J trimming: 7 bases; junction bases outside the gene matches: 11. CDR1 is SGHRS, CDR2 YFSETQ, per germline. CDR3 protein: CASSPLSAGANEQFF. CDR3 DNA sequence: TGCGCCAGCAGCCCCTTATCGGCGGGAGCTAATGAGCAGTTCTTC.

The J gene is TRBJ1-5, the V gene TRBV6-6; 8 bases are a match to TRBD1. The CDR3 length is 13 residues. CDR1 is MNHNY and CDR2 is SVGAGI in the germline V gene (reference sequence). V trimming: 6 bases; J trimming: 11 bases; junction bases outside the gene matches: 9. CDR3: CASRDRGIGTQHF. The CDR3 DNA reads TGTGCCAGCAGAGACAGGGGTATCGGGACCCAGCATTTT.

The chain links TRBV19 to TRBJ1-6; 8 bases align to TRBD1. Germline values: CDR1 LNHDA, CDR2 SQIVND (reference sequence). The CDR3 covers 14 residues. J gave up 9 bases and V 7 bases, and 8 bases lay outside the gene matches. The CDR3 DNA follows: TGTGCCAGTAAGGCCGGACAGGGCGGTTCACCCCTCCACTTT. Translation: CASKAGQGGSPLHF.

V is TRBV10-2 and J is TRBJ1-1; tentatively, D is TRBD1 (6 bases). Looked up from germline, CDR1 is WSHSY and CDR2 is SAAADI. The V end was cut by 1 base, the J end by 2 bases, with 8 bases between. The CDR3 is made up of 14 amino acids. CDR3: CASSEFRGNTEAFF. The DNA for the CDR3 is TGCGCCAGCAGTGAGTTCAGGGGAAACACTGAAGCTTTCTTT.

The count of this clone is one. The J gene is TRBJ2-5, the V gene TRBV2; 7 nucleotides line up with TRBD2. The germline V gene has CDR1 SNHLY and CDR2 FYNNEI. The CDR3 loop spans 13 amino acids. V shed 3 bases, J shed 5 bases, and the junction held 3 bases outside the gene matches. CDR3 region: CASSELREETQYF. In DNA, the CDR3 is TGTGCCAGCAGTGAGTTGCGGGAGGAGACCCAGTACTTC.

V is TRBV19 and J is TRBJ2-5; maybe TRBD1 (5 bases). The V end lost 1 base, the J end lost 0 bases, and 9 bases lay between the germline ends. CDR3 length: 15 residues. Looked up from germline, CDR1 is LNHDA and CDR2 is SQIVND (reference sequence). This CDR3 reads CASSIGTYYQETQYF. CDR3 DNA: TGTGCCAGTAGTATAGGGACATACTACCAAGAGACCCAGTACTTC.

V gene TRBV5-1 combines with J gene TRBJ2-7; D unclear. V was shortened by 0 bases and J by 3 bases, with 7 bases between the two germline ends. This CDR3 region has 13 residues. Germline CDR1 and CDR2: SGHRS and YFSETQ. CDR3 sequence reads: CASSLGQNYEQYF. In DNA form, the CDR3 reads TGCGCCAGCAGCTTGGGCCAGAACTACGAGCAGTACTTC.

The chain is built from TRBV6-6 and TRBJ2-7, with 8 bases fitting TRBD1. The CDR3 has 13 residues. Germline-derived CDR1 and CDR2 are MNHNY and SVGAGI (reference sequence). Losses at the gene ends were 6 bases for V and 7 bases for J; bases not matched to a gene: 8. The DNA of the CDR3 is TGTGCCAGCAGCATTACAGGGGGGAATGAGCAGTACTTC. This translates into CASSITGGNEQYF.

The chain joins TRBV28 to TRBJ2-7; D is uncertain. Trimming stripped 4 bases from V and 3 bases from J, with 7 bases between. The germline gives CDR1 MDHEN, CDR2 SYDVKM. CDR3 length: 12 residues. CDR3 sequence reads: CASSSYIYEQYF. As DNA, the CDR3 is TGTGCCAGCAGTTCCTATATCTACGAGCAGTACTTC.

The chain links TRBV19 to TRBJ1-2, with D possibly matching TRBD1 (6 bases). This CDR3 is built from 13 residues. Germline CDR1 is LNHDA and CDR2 is SQIVND (reference sequence). Trimming took off 5 bases at V and 7 bases at J, with 14 bases between the two ends. The CDR3 sequence: CASSARQAAGYTF. The CDR3 coding sequence is TGTGCCAGTAGTGCTAGACAGGCCGCTGGCTACACCTTC.

The CDR3 DNA is TGTGCCAGCTCCCGGTCGTTCGGGGAGACCCAGTACTTC. As protein: CASSRSFGETQYF. The chain uses TRBV18 and TRBJ2-5; D not certain. Germline V CDR1 and CDR2: KGHSH, LQKENI. The CDR3 length is 13 residues. Trimming removed 6 bases from V and 5 bases from J, with 13 bases in between.

This clone has just one count. As DNA, the CDR3 is TGCGCCAGCAGCCCCAGCCCATCCGACTATAGCAATCAGCCCCAGCATTTT. Translation gives CASSPSPSDYSNQPQHF. This chain uses TRBV4-1 with TRBJ1-5; D not certain. The germline V and J ends were trimmed by 4 bases and 0 bases, with 16 bases remaining between them. The CDR3 has 17 residues. Germline V lookup: CDR1 MGHRA, CDR2 YSYEKL.

J is TRBJ1-1 and V is TRBV13; 8 bases fit TRBD1. Germline V gene sequence: CDR1 PRHDT, CDR2 FYEKMQ (reference sequence). This CDR3 is 15 amino acids long. V shed 3 bases, J shed 4 bases, and the junction held 7 bases outside the gene matches. DNA for the CDR3: TGTGCCAGCAGCTTTGCAGGGGGCGGATTCACTGAAGCTTTCTTT. The encoded protein is CASSFAGGGFTEAFF.